This passage covers 18 T cell receptor beta chains from one sample sequenced in a study of shared clonotypes between healthy human individuals. Produced via immunoSEQ multiplex PCR; TCRdb's table is partial and in-frame only. The table includes 180,000 or so clones, 90% to 95% detected once. The sample consisted of naive CD4+ T cells sorted from blood. Subset noted: CD45RA+ positively selected. The receptor source for this set is a woman aged 30 to 39 in good health.

The chain is built from TRBV5-1 and TRBJ2-7; possible D gene TRBD1, 5 bases. The CDR3 totals 16 residues. V lost 4 bases and J 0 bases, leaving 17 bases between the germline ends. Germline CDR1 reads SGHRS; CDR2 reads YFSETQ. In DNA, the CDR3 is TGCGCCAGCAGCCACCCCAGGGAAGGCTTCTCCTACGAGCAGTACTTC. Its translation is CASSHPREGFSYEQYF. Full variable domain (remainder filled in from reference TRBV5-1 and TRBJ2-7): KAGVTQTPRYLIKTRGQQVTLSCSPISGHRSVSWYQQTPGQGLQFLFEYFSETQRNKGNFPGRFSGRQFSNSRSEMNVSTLELGDSALYLCASSHPREGFSYEQYFGPGTRLTVT.

This sequence joins TRBV19 and TRBJ2-3; D is possibly TRBD2 (5 bases). This CDR3 is 13 amino acids long. The V gene's germline CDR1 is LNHDA and CDR2 SQIVND (reference sequence). Trimming pared 10 bases from V and 1 base from J, leaving 12 bases between. CDR3 amino acids: CATSFSGTDTQYF. The CDR3 coding sequence is TGTGCCACAAGTTTTAGCGGCACAGATACGCAGTATTTT.

The chain joins TRBV14 to TRBJ2-7; weak D call: TRBD2 (6 bases). V lost 3 bases to trimming and J lost 6 bases, with 12 bases between them. CDR1 is SGHDN, CDR2 FVKESK, per germline. CDR3 length: 13 amino acids. The CDR3 is CASSQTRGSEQYF. CDR3 nucleotides: TGTGCCAGCAGCCAGACTAGGGGTTCCGAGCAGTACTTC.

The V and J genes are TRBV27 and TRBJ2-7, with a tentative D call TRBD2 (5 bases). The CDR3 is made up of 13 amino acids. V gave up 8 bases and J gave up 0 bases, with 11 bases separating them. Germline CDR1 and CDR2: MNHEY and SMNVEV (reference sequence). The CDR3 here is CASCHGISYEQYF. The CDR3 nucleotides read TGTGCCAGCTGTCACGGGATCTCCTACGAGCAGTACTTC.

The chain uses TRBV18 and TRBJ1-5; D not resolved. Trimming took 1 base from V and 0 from J, leaving 7 bases between them. Germline CDR1 is KGHSH and CDR2 is LQKENI. CDR3 length: 15 residues. The CDR3 reads CASSPLANSNQPQHF. The CDR3 DNA follows: TGTGCCAGCTCACCACTTGCGAATAGCAATCAGCCCCAGCATTTT. The entire variable domain, with the rest obtained from reference TRBV18 and TRBJ1-5, is as follows: NAGVMQNPRHLVRRRGQEARLRCSPMKGHSHVYWYRQLPEEGLKFMVYLQKENIIDESGMPKERFSAEFPKEGPSILRIQQVVRGDSAAYFCASSPLANSNQPQHFGDGTRLSIL.

V and J are TRBV5-3 and TRBJ1-5, with D tentatively TRBD1 (5 bases). TRBV5-3 is labeled an ORF, and its function is uncertain. V was shortened by 1 base and J by 0 bases, with 11 bases between the two germline ends. The CDR3 totals 16 residues. The CDR3 DNA sequence: TGTGCCAGAAGCTTGCAGGGATCTCTTAGCAATCAGCCCCAGCATTTT. It specifies CARSLQGSLSNQPQHF.

CDR3 loop: CASSRTGSSYNEQFF. CDR3 bases: TGTGCCAGCAGCCGTACAGGGTCCTCCTACAATGAGCAGTTCTTC. The V call is TRBV7-9, the J call TRBJ2-1; perhaps TRBD1 as D (6 bases). In germline, CDR1 is SEHNR, CDR2 FQNEAQ (reference sequence). This CDR3 comprises 15 residues. Trimming left V 5 bases short and J 0 bases short, with 11 bases between.

The chain combines TRBV28 with TRBJ2-3; 9 nucleotides agree with TRBD2. V shed 2 bases and J 2 bases; nucleotides not matched to a gene: 11. Germline CDR1 is MDHEN and CDR2 is SYDVKM. This CDR3 is built from 18 residues. The CDR3 region is CASSLGRRAGGYTDTQYF. The CDR3 DNA follows: TGTGCCAGCAGTTTAGGCAGGCGAGCGGGAGGCTACACAGATACGCAGTATTTT.

This rearrangement joins TRBV2 to TRBJ2-7; D remains unclear. The CDR3 covers 12 residues. The germline V and J ends were trimmed by 2 bases and 4 bases, with 6 bases remaining between them. Germline CDR1 and CDR2: SNHLY and FYNNEI. The CDR3 DNA is TGTGCCAGCAGTGAAAAGCTGTACGAGCAGTACTTC. Protein product: CASSEKLYEQYF.

The V call is TRBV27, the J call TRBJ2-2, with D perhaps matching TRBD2 (6 bases). CDR1 and CDR2 (germline): MNHEY, SMNVEV (reference sequence). V was shortened by 5 bases and J by 1 base, with 11 bases between the two germline ends. This CDR3 region has 15 residues. The CDR3 here is CASSRLAENTGELFF. CDR3 nucleotide sequence: TGTGCCAGCAGTAGGTTAGCGGAGAACACCGGGGAGCTGTTTTTT.

This clone was counted a single time. The chain has TRBV7-9 and TRBJ1-1, with D possibly being TRBD1 (6 bases). Germline-derived CDR1 and CDR2 are SEHNR and FQNEAQ (reference sequence). With 3 bases removed from V and 2 bases from J, the gap between germline ends came to 13 bases. CDR3 length equals 15 residues. The CDR3 nucleotides read TGTGCCAGCAGCTTGTCGGCAGGGGCAAACACTGAAGCTTTCTTT. It translates to CASSLSAGANTEAFF.

The chain employs TRBV27 and TRBJ2-1; 15 positions agree with TRBD2. Germline values: CDR1 MNHEY, CDR2 SMNVEV (reference sequence). V dropped 6 bases and J dropped 3; count of bases not matched to a gene: 6. This CDR3 contains 17 residues. CDR3 sequence (DNA): TGTGCCAGCAGCCGAGGACTAGCGGGAGGGCACTACAATGAGCAGTTCTTC. Translated: CASSRGLAGGHYNEQFF.

The rearrangement links TRBV29-1 to TRBJ2-7, with 7 positions matching TRBD1. V dropped 4 bases and J dropped 0; count of bases not matched to a gene: 6. Germline lookup yields CDR1 SQVTM and CDR2 ANQGSEA. CDR3 length: 14 residues. The CDR3 DNA is TGCAGCGTTGTCTTACAGGGGAGCTCCTACGAGCAGTACTTC. Amino acids: CSVVLQGSSYEQYF.

CDR3 nucleotide sequence: TGTGCCAGTAGTATAGATCTTGGGGCCAGGGCTGAAGCTTTCTTT. Translated, it gives CASSIDLGARAEAFF. This chain links TRBV19 with TRBJ1-1, with D perhaps TRBD1 (5 bases). Trimming stripped 0 bases from V and 6 bases from J, with 14 bases between. Germline V gene sequence: CDR1 LNHDA, CDR2 SQIVND (reference sequence). This CDR3 is built from 15 residues.

A single count supports this clone. This chain connects TRBV7-6 to TRBJ2-7, with TRBD1 identical over 7 bases. The CDR3 length is 13 residues. Per germline, CDR1 SGHVS and CDR2 FNYEAQ. With V trimmed by 5 bases and J by 3 bases, 4 bases remained unmatched. This CDR3 is CASSPRQGYEQYF. The CDR3 region has the DNA TGTGCCAGCAGCCCCCGACAGGGCTACGAGCAGTACTTC.

V usage is TRBV6-6 and J usage is TRBJ2-6; D is possibly TRBD1 (6 bases). V lost 3 bases and J 2 bases, leaving 11 bases between the germline ends. Per germline, CDR1 MNHNY and CDR2 SVGAGI (reference sequence). This CDR3 contains 16 residues. The CDR3 DNA sequence: TGTGCCAGCAGTTATTCAGGACAGACTGGGGCCAACGTCCTGACTTTC. Translation: CASSYSGQTGANVLTF.

This chain links TRBV18 with TRBJ1-5; TRBD1 is a possible D gene (6 bases). Germline lookup yields CDR1 KGHSH and CDR2 LQKENI. V was pared by 5 bases and J by 10 bases, with 18 bases between. The CDR3 has 14 amino acids. As DNA, the CDR3 is TGTGCCAGCTCATCGACAGGACCCCACAGACCCCAGCATTTT. Translating it yields CASSSTGPHRPQHF.

The J gene is TRBJ2-7, the V gene TRBV5-1; D perhaps matches TRBD1 (6 bases). This CDR3 spans 15 amino acids. Germline CDR1 SGHRS, CDR2 YFSETQ. Trimming took off 0 bases at V and 2 bases at J, with 12 bases between the two ends. DNA for the CDR3: TGCGCCAGCAGCTTGGCCGGGACAAGGACCTACGAGCAGTACTTC. Protein: CASSLAGTRTYEQYF.